This TCR beta chain was found in a study of shared clonotypes between healthy human individuals. Only in-frame clones appear in the TCRdb table, and some are missing; sequencing was by immunoSEQ multiplex PCR. The data show about 2 million clones, with about 94% seen just once and 0.9% to 1.5% held by the top ten. The naive CD8 population came from CD45RO-negative cells selected for CCR7, without terminally differentiated effector memory CD45RA+ cells. Donors comprised only Caucasian adults living in Nashville, Tennessee. Specimen: naive CD8+ T cells sorted from blood. The clonotype comes from a man aged 18 to 30 in good health.

The CDR3 DNA sequence: TGTGCCAGCAGTCCACCTCCCCAGGACAGGGTGGGGAATGGTGAGCAGTTCTTC. Protein: CASSPPPQDRVGNGEQFF. The chain employs TRBV25-1 and TRBJ2-1; 8 positions match TRBD1. CDR1 and CDR2 (germline): MGHDK, SYGVNS. The CDR3 totals 18 residues. The ends lost 5 bases at V and 9 bases at J; junction bases unmatched: 21.